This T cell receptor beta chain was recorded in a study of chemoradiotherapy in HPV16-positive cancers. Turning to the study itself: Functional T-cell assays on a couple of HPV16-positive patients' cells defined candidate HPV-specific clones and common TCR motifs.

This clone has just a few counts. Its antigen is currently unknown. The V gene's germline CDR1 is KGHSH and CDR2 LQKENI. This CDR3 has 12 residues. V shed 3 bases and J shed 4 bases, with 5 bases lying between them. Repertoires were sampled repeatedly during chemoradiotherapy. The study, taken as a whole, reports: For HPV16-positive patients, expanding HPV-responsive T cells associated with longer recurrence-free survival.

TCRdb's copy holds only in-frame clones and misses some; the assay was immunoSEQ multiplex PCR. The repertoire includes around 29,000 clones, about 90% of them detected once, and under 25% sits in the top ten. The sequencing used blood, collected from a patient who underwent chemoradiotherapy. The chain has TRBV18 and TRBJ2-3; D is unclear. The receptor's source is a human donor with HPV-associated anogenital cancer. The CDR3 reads CASSPPSDTQYF. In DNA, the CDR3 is TGTGCCAGCTCACCCCCCTCAGATACGCAGTATTTT. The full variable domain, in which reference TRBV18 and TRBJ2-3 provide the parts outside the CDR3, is NAGVMQNPRHLVRRRGQEARLRCSPMKGHSHVYWYRQLPEEGLKFMVYLQKENIIDESGMPKERFSAEFPKEGPSILRIQQVVRGDSAAYFCASSPPSDTQYFGPGTRLTVL.